A single sample is the source of the 29 T cell receptor beta chains below, sequenced in a study of blood T cell repertoires in COVID-19. The protocol was immunoSEQ multiplex PCR, while the TCRdb copy is restricted to in-frame clones and leaves out a portion. Among more than 200,000 clones, 86% were seen once, and the ten largest hold roughly 2%. The sequenced material came from peripheral blood. The receptor source for this set is a woman aged 45-65 years with acute or convalescent COVID-19.

The chain joins TRBV6-1 to TRBJ2-7; 8 nucleotides match TRBD1. The germline CDR1 and CDR2 sequences are MNHNS and SASEGT. V dropped 3 bases and J dropped 7; count of bases not matched to a gene: 5. This CDR3 spans 13 amino acids. The CDR3 nucleotides read TGTGCCAGCAGTGATTCAGGGGGCAGGGAGCAGTACTTC. Protein sequence: CASSDSGGREQYF.

The chain has TRBV7-3 and TRBJ2-3; D is possibly TRBD1 (5 bases). CDR1 SGHTA and CDR2 FQGTGA come from the germline V gene. This CDR3 is 15 amino acids long. Trimming left V 1 base short and J 3 bases short, with 11 bases between. CDR3 bases: TGTGCCAGCAGCTTAAGGGGCAGCACTACAGATACGCAGTATTTT. Protein sequence: CASSLRGSTTDTQYF.

CDR3 sequence (DNA): TGTGCCAGCAGCCACGGGACTAGCGGTCCCTACGAGCAGTACTTC. Its protein is CASSHGTSGPYEQYF. The genes are TRBV3-1 (or the pseudogene TRBV3-2) and TRBJ2-7; 11 bases match TRBD2. This CDR3 region has 15 residues. V lost 3 bases and J lost 2; bases outside the gene matches: 3. CDR1 is LGHDT, CDR2 YNNKEL, per germline (reference sequence).

This clone was observed once. This chain links TRBV6-5 with TRBJ2-2, with TRBD1 matching over 10 bases. Germline CDR1 reads MNHEY; CDR2 reads SVGAGI. V shed 8 bases and J 5 bases; nucleotides not matched to a gene: 5. CDR3 size: 14 residues. The CDR3 DNA is TGTGCCAGCCGGGGGGGACAGGGGACCGGGGAGCTGTTTTTT. Translated, it gives CASRGGQGTGELFF.

The chain has TRBV13 and TRBJ2-3; D remains unclear. CDR3 length equals 14 residues. Germline V gene data show CDR1 as PRHDT and CDR2 as FYEKMQ (reference sequence). Trimming left V 4 bases short and J 3 bases short, with 11 bases between. CDR3 in amino acids: CASSSPVLTDTQYF. CDR3 coding DNA: TGTGCCAGCAGCTCTCCAGTATTGACAGATACGCAGTATTTT.

The table lists this clone with a few counts. The chain links TRBV30 to TRBJ2-7, with 11 bases aligning to TRBD2. CDR3 length: 15 amino acids. The junction had 5 bases not matched to a gene; V was cut back by 2 bases and J by 2 bases. Per the germline V gene, CDR1 is GTSNPN and CDR2 is SVGIG (reference sequence). The CDR3 loop reads CAWSPRLAGTYEQYF. The CDR3 DNA follows: TGTGCCTGGAGTCCCAGACTAGCGGGAACCTACGAGCAGTACTTC.

V is TRBV7-9 and J is TRBJ1-1, with D possibly TRBD1 on 6 matching bases. This CDR3 has 12 residues. Germline-derived CDR1 and CDR2 are SEHNR and FQNEAQ (reference sequence). Trimming removed 4 bases at V and 7 bases at J, with 10 bases between. The CDR3 protein is CASSSRGIEAFF. As DNA, the CDR3 is TGTGCCAGCAGCTCCAGGGGAATTGAAGCTTTCTTT.

V gene TRBV12-3 or TRBV12-4 combines with J gene TRBJ2-7; D not resolved. The CDR3 has 13 residues. Trimming left V 2 bases short and J 5 bases short, with 10 bases between. The chain's CDR3 is CASSLKLLHEQYF. The CDR3 DNA reads TGTGCCAGCAGTTTAAAGTTACTCCACGAGCAGTACTTC.

V is TRBV18 and J is TRBJ2-6; D perhaps matches TRBD1 (5 bases). V lost 0 bases and J lost 4, with 13 bases in between. The CDR3 loop spans 17 amino acids. Germline CDR1 reads KGHSH; CDR2 reads LQKENI. CDR3 protein: CASSPPSRVRGANVLTF. For the CDR3, the DNA is TGTGCCAGCTCACCACCGAGCAGGGTAAGAGGGGCCAACGTCCTGACTTTC.

Only a few counts were recorded for this clone. The V call is TRBV30, the J call TRBJ2-7, with D unresolved. Trimming took off 3 bases at V and 5 bases at J, with 17 bases between the two ends. Germline assignment: CDR1 GTSNPN and CDR2 SVGIG (reference sequence). The CDR3 is made up of 14 amino acids. The CDR3 nucleotides are TGTGCCTGGAGAGATATAGGTGGGCAACACGAGCAGTACTTC. Its protein product is CAWRDIGGQHEQYF.

The chain has TRBV29-1 and TRBJ1-1; D is ambiguous. The CDR3 spans 15 residues. The V end lost 4 bases, the J end lost 1 base, and 16 bases lay between the germline ends. Germline loops: CDR1 SQVTM, CDR2 ANQGSEA. CDR3 sequence: CSVGGGWQTNTEAFF. The CDR3 DNA reads as TGCAGCGTTGGTGGCGGGTGGCAGACGAACACTGAAGCTTTCTTT.

The gene calls are TRBV3-1 (or the pseudogene TRBV3-2) and TRBJ2-7; TRBD2 matches at 14 bases. The CDR3 runs to 16 residues. V lost 2 bases to trimming and J lost 2 bases; unmatched junction nucleotides: 2. Germline V CDR1 and CDR2: LGHDT, YNNKEL (reference sequence). CDR3 sequence (DNA): TGTGCCAGCAGCCAACCGGGACTAGCGGGAGCCTACGAGCAGTACTTC. It is translated as CASSQPGLAGAYEQYF.

This clone was detected a few times. The chain employs TRBV7-6 and TRBJ2-1; no clear D. The V gene's germline CDR1 is SGHVS and CDR2 FNYEAQ. The CDR3 length is 14 residues. V lost 6 bases and J 8 bases, leaving 17 bases between the germline ends. The CDR3 nucleotides are TGTGCCAGCAGTATCGGAGTACCCAGCGATGAGCAGTTCTTC. Encoded protein: CASSIGVPSDEQFF.

In its sample, this clone was seen once. V gene TRBV10-3 combines with J gene TRBJ1-1; 10 bases agree with TRBD1. CDR3 length equals 14 residues. V shed 6 bases and J 3 bases; nucleotides not matched to a gene: 4. From germline, CDR1 is ENHRY and CDR2 SYGVKD. The CDR3 protein is CAIRGTGAHTEAFF. The CDR3 DNA follows: TGTGCCATCAGGGGGACAGGGGCCCACACTGAAGCTTTCTTT.

The chain is built from TRBV5-4 and TRBJ2-1; 13 bases are shared with TRBD2. V lost 1 base and J lost 8; bases outside the gene matches: 3. CDR3 length: 15 amino acids. Germline V gene data show CDR1 as SGHNT and CDR2 as YYREEE (reference sequence). The CDR3 coding sequence is TGTGCCAGCAGCTTGACTAGCGGGGGGGTCGATGAGCAGTTCTTC. Amino acids: CASSLTSGGVDEQFF.

This clone appeared once. The rearrangement links TRBV4-1 to TRBJ2-7; D perhaps matches TRBD1 (6 bases). Trimming took 0 bases from V and 0 from J, leaving 9 bases between them. This CDR3 is 15 amino acids long. CDR1 MGHRA and CDR2 YSYEKL come from the germline V gene. CDR3 sequence (DNA): TGCGCCAGCAGCCAAGATGGGACAAACTCCTACGAGCAGTACTTC. Protein product: CASSQDGTNSYEQYF.

This clone was picked up one time. The chain couples TRBV29-1 to TRBJ2-1, with 10 bases identical to TRBD2. The CDR3 totals 15 residues. Germline CDR1 SQVTM, CDR2 ANQGSEA. The V gene end was trimmed by 6 bases and the J gene end by 0 bases; junction bases not matched to a gene: 5. The CDR3 loop is CSVFSSGSSYNEQFF. The CDR3 DNA is TGCAGCGTCTTCTCTAGCGGGAGCTCCTACAATGAGCAGTTCTTC.

The chain combines TRBV3-1 (or the pseudogene TRBV3-2) with TRBJ2-5; tentatively, D is TRBD2 (7 bases). From germline, CDR1 is LGHDT and CDR2 YNNKEL (reference sequence). The CDR3 length is 15 residues. V shed 2 bases and J shed 1 base, with 11 bases lying between them. The CDR3 loop reads CASSQRAGAQETQYF. Written as DNA, the CDR3 is TGTGCCAGCAGCCAAAGGGCGGGGGCCCAAGAGACCCAGTACTTC.

The rearrangement joins TRBV13 to TRBJ1-5; D gene unclear. V dropped 4 bases and J dropped 5 bases, with 9 bases sitting between them. CDR1 PRHDT and CDR2 FYEKMQ come from the germline V gene (reference sequence). The CDR3 sequence is 13 residues long. CDR3 sequence: CASSSGTDQPQHF. The CDR3 DNA sequence: TGTGCCAGCAGCTCCGGAACAGATCAGCCCCAGCATTTT.

The chain joins TRBV2 to TRBJ1-5; 9 bases agree with TRBD1. The CDR3 is 14 amino acids. Germline V CDR1 and CDR2: SNHLY, FYNNEI. V dropped 6 bases and J dropped 1; count of bases not matched to a gene: 1. The CDR3 DNA follows: TGTGCCAGCAGCGGGACAGGGAGCAATCAGCCCCAGCATTTT. Its translation is CASSGTGSNQPQHF.

The chain employs TRBV23-1 and TRBJ2-2, with TRBD1 matching 8 bases. TRBV23-1 is flagged as an ORF with uncertain function. This CDR3 region has 14 residues. The trim removed 6 bases at V and 7 bases at J, leaving 7 bases unmatched. CDR3 loop: CASSPGQGGGELFF. In nucleotides, the CDR3 is TGCGCCAGCAGCCCCGGACAGGGTGGCGGGGAGCTGTTTTTT.

This chain connects TRBV7-2 to TRBJ2-5, with 8 nucleotides matching TRBD1. Germline-derived CDR1 and CDR2 are SGHTA and FQGNSA. Trimming at V came to 4 bases and at J to 5 bases, leaving 0 bases not matched to a gene. CDR3 length: 12 amino acids. The CDR3 protein is CASSWTGETQYF. CDR3 DNA: TGTGCCAGCAGCTGGACAGGGGAGACCCAGTACTTC. The variable domain in full, completed from reference TRBV7-2 and TRBJ2-5, reads GAGVSQSPSNKVTEKGKDVELRCDPISGHTALYWYRQSLGQGLEFLIYFQGNSAPDKSGLPSDRFSAERTGGSVSTLTIQRTQQEDSAVYLCASSWTGETQYFGPGTRLLVL.

This chain uses TRBV5-1 with TRBJ1-2; 10 nucleotides align to TRBD1. CDR3 length: 17 residues. V shed 2 bases and J 1 base; nucleotides not matched to a gene: 8. Looked up from germline, CDR1 is SGHRS and CDR2 is YFSETQ. CDR3: CASSFGQGGWHNYGYTF. CDR3 coding DNA: TGCGCCAGCAGCTTTGGACAGGGGGGATGGCATAACTATGGCTACACCTTC.

This chain uses TRBV6-5 with TRBJ2-7; 9 nucleotides agree with TRBD1. Germline V gives CDR1 MNHEY, CDR2 SVGAGI. The V segment lost 6 bases and the J segment 6 bases; nucleotides outside the gene matches: 6. The CDR3 contains 13 residues. The CDR3: CASRRTGDAEQYF. CDR3 DNA sequence: TGTGCCAGCAGGCGGACAGGGGATGCCGAGCAGTACTTC.

The chain uses TRBV30 and TRBJ1-1, with TRBD1 identical over 8 bases. Germline values: CDR1 GTSNPN, CDR2 SVGIG (reference sequence). This CDR3 comprises 14 residues. Trimming cost V 5 bases and J 0 bases; bases outside gene matches: 5. The CDR3 loop is CAWGDRPLNTEAFF. CDR3 in DNA: TGTGCCTGGGGGGACAGGCCGCTGAACACTGAAGCTTTCTTT. The full variable domain, rest sourced from reference TRBV30 and TRBJ1-1, is SQTIHQWPATLVQPVGSPLSLECTVEGTSNPNLYWYRQAAGRGLQLLFYSVGIGQISSEVPQNLSASRPQDRQFILSSKKLLLSDSGFYLCAWGDRPLNTEAFFGQGTRLTVV.

The chain is built from TRBV6-6 and TRBJ1-3; D not resolved. This CDR3 comprises 15 residues. V lost 3 bases and J lost 0, with 9 bases in between. CDR1 is MNHNY, CDR2 SVGAGI, per germline (reference sequence). In DNA, the CDR3 is TGTGCCAGCAGTTATGGAGGGATCTCTGGAAACACCATATATTTT. Its protein product is CASSYGGISGNTIYF.

This chain joins TRBV4-3 and TRBJ2-1; 10 positions agree with TRBD2. The CDR3 spans 15 residues. Germline V CDR1 and CDR2: LGHNA, YSLEER. V trimming: 4 bases; J trimming: 6 bases; junction bases outside the gene matches: 6. The CDR3 region is CASSRGLADRNEQFF. The CDR3 coding sequence is TGCGCCAGCAGCCGCGGACTAGCGGATCGCAATGAGCAGTTCTTC.

This clone has only one observation. V and J are TRBV9 and TRBJ2-1; TRBD1 is a possible D gene (6 bases). The V gene lost 4 bases and the J gene lost 2 bases, with 10 bases spanning the gap. The CDR3 loop spans 14 amino acids. The germline CDR1 and CDR2 sequences are SGDLS and YYNGEE. CDR3 sequence (DNA): TGTGCCAGCAGCCACGACAGGACCTACAATGAGCAGTTCTTC. Translating it yields CASSHDRTYNEQFF. The full variable domain, its missing parts supplied by reference TRBV9 and TRBJ2-1, is DSGVTQTPKHLITATGQRVTLRCSPRSGDLSVYWYQQSLDQGLQFLIQYYNGEERAKGNILERFSAQQFPDLHSELNLSSLELGDSALYFCASSHDRTYNEQFFGPGTRLTVL.

The rearrangement uses TRBV2 and TRBJ2-7; TRBD2 agrees at 11 bases. Trimming took 7 bases from V and 5 from J; bases not matched to a gene: 4. Germline-derived CDR1 and CDR2 are SNHLY and FYNNEI. The CDR3 length is 13 residues. The CDR3 DNA follows: TGTGCCAGCACACTAGCGGGAGTCCACGAGCAGTACTTC. It encodes CASTLAGVHEQYF.